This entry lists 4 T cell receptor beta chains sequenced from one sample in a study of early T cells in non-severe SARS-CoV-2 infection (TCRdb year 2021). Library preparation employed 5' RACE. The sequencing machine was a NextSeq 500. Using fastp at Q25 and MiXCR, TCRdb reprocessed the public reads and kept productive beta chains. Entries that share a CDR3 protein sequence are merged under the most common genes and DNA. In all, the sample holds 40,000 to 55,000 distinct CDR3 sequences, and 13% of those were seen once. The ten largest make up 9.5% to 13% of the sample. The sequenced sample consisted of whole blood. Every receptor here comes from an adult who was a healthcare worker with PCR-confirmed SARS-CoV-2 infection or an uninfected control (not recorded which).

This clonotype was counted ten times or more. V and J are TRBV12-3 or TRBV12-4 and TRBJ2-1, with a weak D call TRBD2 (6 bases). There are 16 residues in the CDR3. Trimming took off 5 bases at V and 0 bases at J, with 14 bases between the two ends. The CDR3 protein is CASSTDSGSSYNEQFF. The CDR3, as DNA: TGTGCCAGCAGTACCGATAGCGGTAGCTCCTACAATGAGCAGTTCTTC.

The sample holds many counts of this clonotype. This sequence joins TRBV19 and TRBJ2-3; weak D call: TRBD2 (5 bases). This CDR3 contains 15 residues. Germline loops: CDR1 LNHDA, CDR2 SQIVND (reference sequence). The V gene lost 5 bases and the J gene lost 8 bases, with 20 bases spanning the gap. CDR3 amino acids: CASSEEGLRTGTQYF. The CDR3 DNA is TGTGCCAGTAGTGAAGAGGGCTTGAGAACGGGTACGCAGTATTTT.

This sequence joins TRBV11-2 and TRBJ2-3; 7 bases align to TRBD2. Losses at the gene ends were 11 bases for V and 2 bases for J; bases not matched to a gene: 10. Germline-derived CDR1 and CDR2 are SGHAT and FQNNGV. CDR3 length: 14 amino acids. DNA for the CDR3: TGTGCCGTAGCACGGGACTACGACACAGATACGCAGTATTTT. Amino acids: CAVARDYDTDTQYF.

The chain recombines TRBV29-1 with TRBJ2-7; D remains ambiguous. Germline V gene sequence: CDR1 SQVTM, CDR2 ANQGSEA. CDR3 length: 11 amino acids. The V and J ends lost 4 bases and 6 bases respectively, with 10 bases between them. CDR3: CSVVNSGEQYF. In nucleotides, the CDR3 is TGCAGCGTTGTTAACTCGGGCGAGCAGTACTTC.